The 8 T cell receptor beta chains below were found in one sample sequenced in a study of T cell responses to AZD1222 COVID-19 vaccine. Libraries were prepared by immunoSEQ multiplex PCR; TCRdb keeps only in-frame clonotypes and omits some of them. The sample lists approximately 100,000 clones; approximately 88% were seen once. The starting material was peripheral blood, obtained on day 0 of AZD1222 vaccination. The receptors derive from an adult in good health.

The chain combines TRBV6-5 with TRBJ1-2, with a tentative D call TRBD1 (6 bases). Looked up from germline, CDR1 is MNHEY and CDR2 is SVGAGI. V was trimmed by 4 bases and J by 7 bases, leaving 13 bases between them. This CDR3 is built from 13 residues. The CDR3 DNA sequence: TGTGCCAGCAGTTCCGTGGGGGGGCTTGGCTACACCTTC. Translating gives CASSSVGGLGYTF.

V usage is TRBV5-4 and J usage is TRBJ1-2, with 8 positions matching TRBD1. V trimming: 0 bases; J trimming: 10 bases; junction bases outside the gene matches: 5. Per germline, CDR1 SGHNT and CDR2 YYREEE (reference sequence). This CDR3 has 13 residues. The CDR3: CASSLEQGEDYTF. CDR3 sequence (DNA): TGTGCCAGCAGCTTGGAACAGGGGGAGGACTACACCTTC.

The rearrangement joins TRBV5-1 to TRBJ2-1; maybe TRBD1 (6 bases). This CDR3 contains 15 residues. Germline V gene lookup returns CDR1 SGHRS and CDR2 YFSETQ. Trimming removed 4 bases from V and 2 bases from J, with 13 bases in between. The chain's CDR3 is CASSPGVTAYNEQFF. CDR3 DNA: TGCGCCAGCAGCCCAGGGGTTACGGCCTACAATGAGCAGTTCTTC.

The rearrangement joins TRBV9 to TRBJ1-1; D call uncertain. The germline V gene has CDR1 SGDLS and CDR2 YYNGEE. Trimming removed 3 bases at V and 3 bases at J, with 12 bases between. The CDR3 spans 14 residues. CDR3 protein: CASSAQDGYTEAFF. For the CDR3, the DNA is TGTGCCAGCAGCGCCCAGGACGGATACACTGAAGCTTTCTTT.

The CDR3 is CASSTPDGVNSPLHF. The CDR3 nucleotides are TGTGCCAGCAGCACACCGGACGGTGTTAATTCACCCCTCCACTTT. The rearrangement joins TRBV5-4 to TRBJ1-6, with no clear D. Germline assignment: CDR1 SGHNT and CDR2 YYREEE (reference sequence). V gave up 4 bases and J gave up 6 bases, with 14 bases separating them. This CDR3 contains 15 residues. Full variable domain (outside the CDR3, taken from reference TRBV5-4 and TRBJ1-6): ETGVTQSPTHLIKTRGQQVTLRCSSQSGHNTVSWYQQALGQGPQFIFQYYREEENGRGNFPPRFSGLQFPNYSSELNVNALELDDSALYLCASSTPDGVNSPLHFGNGTRLTVT.

This clone was seen once. The V gene is TRBV3-1 (or the pseudogene TRBV3-2), the J gene TRBJ2-7, with 9 positions matching TRBD1. This CDR3 is 15 amino acids long. The V gene end was trimmed by 6 bases and the J gene end by 3 bases; junction bases not matched to a gene: 9. Germline CDR1 LGHDT, CDR2 YNNKEL (reference sequence). CDR3 protein: CASRFTGTGIYEQYF. In nucleotides, the CDR3 is TGTGCCAGCAGATTTACCGGGACAGGGATCTACGAGCAGTACTTC.

This clone was recorded once. Sequence at one end of the junction differs from germline and may be a read error. The chain couples TRBV7-9 to TRBJ1-4; 7 bases are a match to TRBD1. The CDR3 spans 15 residues. CDR1 and CDR2 (germline): SEHNR, FQNEAQ (reference sequence). The CDR3 DNA sequence: TGTGCCAGCAGTTTAGGGACAGCAGCAAATGAAAAACTGTTTTTT. Translation gives CASSLGTAANEKLFF.

Comment on this clone: This sample includes further DNA sequences coding for the same CDR3. J is TRBJ1-1 and V is TRBV9; no reliable D call. V was clipped by 1 base and J by 1 base, with 5 bases between them. CDR3 length: 13 residues. Germline V gene lookup returns CDR1 SGDLS and CDR2 YYNGEE. CDR3 sequence reads: CASSVQGNTEAFF. CDR3 nucleotides: TGTGCCAGCAGCGTACAAGGGAACACTGAAGCTTTCTTT.